These 9 T cell receptor beta chains came from one sample sequenced in a study of blood T cell repertoires in COVID-19. Assay used: immunoSEQ multiplex PCR; TCRdb lists only in-frame clones, some missing. The table records about 190,000 clones, about 84% of them present only once. Sequenced: PBMCs or T cells enriched from blood (not recorded which). The receptors derive from a man aged 35 to 55 with acute COVID-19.

The chain recombines TRBV2 with TRBJ2-3; 14 nucleotides match TRBD2. V dropped 6 bases and J dropped 9; count of bases not matched to a gene: 5. This CDR3 is 14 amino acids long. Germline V gene sequence: CDR1 SNHLY, CDR2 FYNNEI. CDR3 region: CASRPGLAGATQYF. The CDR3 DNA reads as TGTGCCAGCAGACCGGGACTAGCGGGAGCCACGCAGTATTTT.

The V and J genes are TRBV4-1 and TRBJ2-1; 8 positions match TRBD2. Germline-derived CDR1 and CDR2 are MGHRA and YSYEKL. Trimming took 0 bases from V and 6 from J; bases not matched to a gene: 4. CDR3 length: 15 residues. The chain's CDR3 is CASSQDPGGPNEQFF. In DNA form, the CDR3 reads TGCGCCAGCAGCCAAGACCCGGGAGGGCCCAATGAGCAGTTCTTC.

This clone was seen a handful of times. This same CDR3 is encoded by further DNA sequences in the sample. This rearrangement joins TRBV6-5 to TRBJ1-5, with a weak D call TRBD1 (5 bases). The CDR3 consists of 14 residues. The V gene's germline CDR1 is MNHEY and CDR2 SVGAGI. Trimming pared 2 bases from V and 4 bases from J, leaving 9 bases between. CDR3 residues: CASSYRGGNQPQHF. In DNA, the CDR3 is TGTGCCAGCAGTTACAGGGGTGGAAATCAGCCCCAGCATTTT.

The V gene is TRBV25-1, the J gene TRBJ2-7; possible D gene TRBD2, 6 bases. In germline, CDR1 is MGHDK, CDR2 SYGVNS. Trimming pared 3 bases from V and 9 bases from J, leaving 12 bases between. The CDR3 has 12 amino acids. The CDR3 here is CASSDWASVQYF. Written as DNA, the CDR3 is TGTGCCAGCAGTGATTGGGCTAGCGTGCAGTACTTC.

J is TRBJ2-7 and V is TRBV5-4, with a possible D match to TRBD2 (6 bases). This CDR3 comprises 15 residues. Looked up from germline, CDR1 is SGHNT and CDR2 is YYREEE (reference sequence). The V and J ends lost 1 base and 4 bases respectively, with 15 bases between them. The CDR3 DNA follows: TGTGCCAGCAGCTTGAGTAGCGGTGGGGTATACGAGCAGTACTTC. It encodes CASSLSSGGVYEQYF. Full variable domain (missing parts from reference TRBV5-4 and TRBJ2-7): ETGVTQSPTHLIKTRGQQVTLRCSSQSGHNTVSWYQQALGQGPQFIFQYYREEENGRGNFPPRFSGLQFPNYSSELNVNALELDDSALYLCASSLSSGGVYEQYFGPGTRLTVT.

This chain connects TRBV3-1 (or the pseudogene TRBV3-2) to TRBJ2-7, with 8 bases matching TRBD2. This CDR3 contains 15 residues. CDR1 and CDR2 from the germline V gene are LGHDT and YNNKEL (reference sequence). With 0 bases clipped from V and 7 bases from J, the junction kept 8 bases outside the gene matches. The CDR3 bases are TGTGCCAGCAGCCAAGATAGGCTAGCGGGTGGGGAGCAGTACTTC. It yields the protein CASSQDRLAGGEQYF.

CDR3 in DNA: TGCGCCAGCAGCCGCCCGTCGGGGGACGAAAAACTGTTTTTT. Protein product: CASSRPSGDEKLFF. This chain connects TRBV4-1 to TRBJ1-4; D is possibly TRBD1 (5 bases). The CDR3 runs 14 residues. V was pared by 4 bases and J by 8 bases, with 14 bases between. Germline V CDR1 and CDR2: MGHRA, YSYEKL.

The V call is TRBV18, the J call TRBJ1-1; maybe TRBD1 (5 bases). The CDR3 has 13 amino acids. CDR1 KGHSH and CDR2 LQKENI come from the germline V gene. Between the trimmed V and J ends, which lost 2 bases and 5 bases, there was a span of 9 bases. The CDR3 region is CASSPSGGTEAFF. CDR3 coding DNA: TGTGCCAGCTCACCATCGGGGGGGACTGAAGCTTTCTTT.

This chain links TRBV9 with TRBJ2-1; 9 nucleotides align to TRBD2. The CDR3 sequence is 15 residues long. With 0 bases clipped from V and 9 bases from J, the junction kept 7 bases outside the gene matches. Germline assignment: CDR1 SGDLS and CDR2 YYNGEE. The chain's CDR3 is CASSVGSGSVIEQFF. The CDR3, as DNA: TGTGCCAGCAGCGTAGGTAGCGGGAGTGTAATTGAGCAGTTCTTC.